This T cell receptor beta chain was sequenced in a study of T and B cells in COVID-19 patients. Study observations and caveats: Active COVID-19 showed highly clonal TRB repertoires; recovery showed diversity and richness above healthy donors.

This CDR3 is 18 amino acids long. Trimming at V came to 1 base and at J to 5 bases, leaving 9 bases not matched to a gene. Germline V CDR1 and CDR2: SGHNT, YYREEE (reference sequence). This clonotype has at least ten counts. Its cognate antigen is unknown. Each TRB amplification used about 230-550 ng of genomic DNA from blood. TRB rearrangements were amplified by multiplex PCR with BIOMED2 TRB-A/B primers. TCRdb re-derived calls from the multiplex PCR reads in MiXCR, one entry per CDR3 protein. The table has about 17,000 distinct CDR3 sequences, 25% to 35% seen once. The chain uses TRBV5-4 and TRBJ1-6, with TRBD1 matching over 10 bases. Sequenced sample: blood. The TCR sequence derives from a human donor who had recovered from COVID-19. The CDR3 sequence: CASSLLRGQGTDNSPLHF. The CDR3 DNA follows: TGTGCCAGCAGCTTGCTAAGGGGACAGGGGACAGATAATTCACCCCTCCACTTT. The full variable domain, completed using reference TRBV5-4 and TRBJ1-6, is ETGVTQSPTHLIKTRGQQVTLRCSSQSGHNTVSWYQQALGQGPQFIFQYYREEENGRGNFPPRFSGLQFPNYSSELNVNALELDDSALYLCASSLLRGQGTDNSPLHFGNGTRLTVT.